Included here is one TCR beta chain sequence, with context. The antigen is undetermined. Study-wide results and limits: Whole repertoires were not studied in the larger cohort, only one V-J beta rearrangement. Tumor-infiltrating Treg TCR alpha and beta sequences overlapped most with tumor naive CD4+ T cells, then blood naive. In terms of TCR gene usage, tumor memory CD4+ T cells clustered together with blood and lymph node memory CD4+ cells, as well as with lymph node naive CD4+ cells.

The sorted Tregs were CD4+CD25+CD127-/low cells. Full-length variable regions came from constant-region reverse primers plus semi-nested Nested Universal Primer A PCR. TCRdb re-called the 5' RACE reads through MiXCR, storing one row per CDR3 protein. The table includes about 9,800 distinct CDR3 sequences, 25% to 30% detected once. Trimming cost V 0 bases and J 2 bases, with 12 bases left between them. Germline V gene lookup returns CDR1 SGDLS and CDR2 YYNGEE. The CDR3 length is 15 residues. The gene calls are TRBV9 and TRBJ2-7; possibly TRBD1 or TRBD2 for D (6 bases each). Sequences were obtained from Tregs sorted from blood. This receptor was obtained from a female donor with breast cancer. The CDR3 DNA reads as TGTGCCAGCAGCGTAGCTACGGGGGCAGCCTACGAGCAGTACTTC. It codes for CASSVATGAAYEQYF.